A single sample gave rise to the 2 T cell receptor beta chains below, sequenced in a study of blood T cell repertoires in COVID-19. Clones were read by immunoSEQ multiplex PCR, and TCRdb kept only the in-frame ones, dropping some. The table records approximately 220,000 clones, about 88% of them present only once. Sequencing input: peripheral blood. The origin of the receptors is a man aged 35 to 55 with acute or convalescent COVID-19.

This rearrangement joins TRBV9 to TRBJ1-6; 9 bases fit TRBD1. The CDR3 extends over 13 amino acids. The V segment lost 4 bases and the J segment 13 bases; nucleotides outside the gene matches: 6. CDR1 and CDR2 from the germline V gene are SGDLS and YYNGEE. The CDR3 spells CASSPWTGEPLHF. As DNA, the CDR3 is TGTGCCAGCAGCCCATGGACAGGGGAGCCCCTCCACTTT.

The chain couples TRBV3-1 (or the pseudogene TRBV3-2) to TRBJ1-5, with D possibly matching TRBD1 (5 bases). Trimming removed 6 bases from V and 7 bases from J, with 16 bases in between. Per germline, CDR1 LGHDT and CDR2 YNNKEL (reference sequence). The CDR3 runs 14 residues. The CDR3 loop reads CASSNQGMGQPQHF. CDR3 nucleotides: TGTGCCAGCAGTAACCAGGGAATGGGACAGCCCCAGCATTTT.